This record covers a single T cell receptor beta chain. Its target is unknown. The data originate from a study of cytomegalovirus exposure and HLA in healthy donors. This cohort consisted of healthy bone marrow donors. Study-wide points: In vitro, a few CMV-associated chains proved specific for CMV antigens. Analyzed later, association rates of TCRs varied across HLA loci, with DRB1 most and HLA-C fewest. Association of a missense DCLRE1C variant with TCR beta V- and J-gene trimming was reported in a later analysis.

The CDR3 sequence is 17 residues long. V lost 2 bases, J lost 5 bases, and 21 bases lay in between. The germline gives CDR1 LGHNA, CDR2 YNFKEQ. Primers: 60 Vbeta forward and 13 Jbeta reverse. This table comes from immunoSEQ multiplex PCR, and its TCRdb copy is limited to in-frame clones, with some not included. The repertoire holds more than 90,000 clones, with 60% to 85% as singletons. The sequence came from a man in his fifties in good health and CMV-seropositive. The sequencing input was PBMCs. This chain connects TRBV4-2 to TRBJ1-2; D is unresolved. The CDR3 DNA reads as TGTGCCAGCAGCCAATCTAGGGAGGGTGCGGGGATATATGGCTACACCTTC. Translation gives CASSQSREGAGIYGYTF.